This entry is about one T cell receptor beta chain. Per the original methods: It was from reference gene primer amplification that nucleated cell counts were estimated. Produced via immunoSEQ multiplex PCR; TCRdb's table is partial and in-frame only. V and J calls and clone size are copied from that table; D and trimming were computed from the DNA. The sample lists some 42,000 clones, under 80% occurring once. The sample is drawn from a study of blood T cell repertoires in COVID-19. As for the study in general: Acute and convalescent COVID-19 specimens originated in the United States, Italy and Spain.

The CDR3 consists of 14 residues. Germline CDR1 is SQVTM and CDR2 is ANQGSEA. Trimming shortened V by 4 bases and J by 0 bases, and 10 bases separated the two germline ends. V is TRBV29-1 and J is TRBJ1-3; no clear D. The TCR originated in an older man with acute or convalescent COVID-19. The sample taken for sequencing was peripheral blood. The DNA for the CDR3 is TGCAGCGTTGGGATGGGAGGCTCTGGAAACACCATATATTTT. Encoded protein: CSVGMGGSGNTIYF.